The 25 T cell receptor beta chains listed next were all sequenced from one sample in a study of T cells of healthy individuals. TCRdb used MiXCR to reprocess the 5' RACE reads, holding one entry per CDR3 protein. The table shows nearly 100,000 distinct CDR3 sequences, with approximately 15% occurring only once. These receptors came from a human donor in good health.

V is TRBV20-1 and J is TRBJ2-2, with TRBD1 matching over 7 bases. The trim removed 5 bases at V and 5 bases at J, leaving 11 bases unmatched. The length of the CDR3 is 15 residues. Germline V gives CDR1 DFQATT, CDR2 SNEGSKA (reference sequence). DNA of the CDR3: TGCAGTGCTGGTCGTCCGCAGGGGGTGACCGGGGAGCTGTTTTTT. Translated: CSAGRPQGVTGELFF.

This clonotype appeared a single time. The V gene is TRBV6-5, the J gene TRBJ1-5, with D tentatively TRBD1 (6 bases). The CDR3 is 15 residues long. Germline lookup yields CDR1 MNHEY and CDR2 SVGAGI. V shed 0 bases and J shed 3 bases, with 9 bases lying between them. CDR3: CASSYSRQANQPQHF. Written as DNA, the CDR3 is TGTGCCAGCAGTTACTCGCGACAGGCCAATCAGCCCCAGCATTTT.

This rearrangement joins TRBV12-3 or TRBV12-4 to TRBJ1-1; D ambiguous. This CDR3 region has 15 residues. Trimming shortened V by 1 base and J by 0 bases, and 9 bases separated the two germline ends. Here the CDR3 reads CASSLGWDMNTEAFF. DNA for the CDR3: TGTGCCAGCAGTTTAGGGTGGGATATGAACACTGAAGCTTTCTTT.

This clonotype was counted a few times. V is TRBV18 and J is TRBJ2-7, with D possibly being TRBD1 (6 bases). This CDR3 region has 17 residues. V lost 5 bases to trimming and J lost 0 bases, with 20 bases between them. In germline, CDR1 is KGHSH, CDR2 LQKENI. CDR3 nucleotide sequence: TGTGCCAGCTCAGCCCAAGGGGGTTCCCAGAGCTCCTACGAGCAGTACTTC. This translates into CASSAQGGSQSSYEQYF. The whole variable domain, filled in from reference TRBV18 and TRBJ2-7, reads NAGVMQNPRHLVRRRGQEARLRCSPMKGHSHVYWYRQLPEEGLKFMVYLQKENIIDESGMPKERFSAEFPKEGPSILRIQQVVRGDSAAYFCASSAQGGSQSSYEQYFGPGTRLTVT.

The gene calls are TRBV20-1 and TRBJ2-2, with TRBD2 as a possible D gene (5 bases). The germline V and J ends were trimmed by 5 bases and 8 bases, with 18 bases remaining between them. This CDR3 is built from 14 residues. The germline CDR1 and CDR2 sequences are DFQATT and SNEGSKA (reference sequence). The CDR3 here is CSAPVGSGGGELFF. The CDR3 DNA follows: TGCAGTGCTCCCGTGGGGAGTGGTGGTGGGGAGCTGTTTTTT.

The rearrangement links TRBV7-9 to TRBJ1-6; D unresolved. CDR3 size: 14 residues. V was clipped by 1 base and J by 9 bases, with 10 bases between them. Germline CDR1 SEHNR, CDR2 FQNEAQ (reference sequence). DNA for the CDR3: TGTGCCAGCAGCTTAGACACTTTAGCTTCACCCCTCCACTTT. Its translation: CASSLDTLASPLHF.

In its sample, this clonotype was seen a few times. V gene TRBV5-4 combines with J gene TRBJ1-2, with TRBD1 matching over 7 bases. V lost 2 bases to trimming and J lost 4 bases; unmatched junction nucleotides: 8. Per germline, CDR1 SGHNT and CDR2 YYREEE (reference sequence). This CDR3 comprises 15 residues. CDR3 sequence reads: CASSFQPTGSYGYTF. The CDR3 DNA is TGTGCCAGCAGCTTCCAACCGACAGGGAGCTATGGCTACACCTTC.

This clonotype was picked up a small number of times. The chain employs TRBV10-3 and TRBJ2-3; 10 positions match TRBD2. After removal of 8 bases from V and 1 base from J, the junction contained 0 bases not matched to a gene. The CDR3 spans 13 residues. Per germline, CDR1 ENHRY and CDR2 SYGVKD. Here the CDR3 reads CAIGTSGTDTQYF. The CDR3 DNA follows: TGTGCCATCGGGACTAGCGGCACAGATACGCAGTATTTT.

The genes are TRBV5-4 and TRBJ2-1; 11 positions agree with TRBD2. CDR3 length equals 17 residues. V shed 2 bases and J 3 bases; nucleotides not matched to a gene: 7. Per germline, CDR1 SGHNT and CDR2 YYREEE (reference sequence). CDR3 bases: TGTGCCAGCAGCTTAGATATAGCGGGAGGGGTCTACAATGAGCAGTTCTTC. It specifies CASSLDIAGGVYNEQFF.

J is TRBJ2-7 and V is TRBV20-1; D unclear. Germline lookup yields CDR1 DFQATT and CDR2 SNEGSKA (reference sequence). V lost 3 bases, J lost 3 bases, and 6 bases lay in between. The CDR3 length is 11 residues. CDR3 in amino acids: CSARKGYEQYF. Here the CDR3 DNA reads TGCAGTGCTAGGAAGGGCTACGAGCAGTACTTC.

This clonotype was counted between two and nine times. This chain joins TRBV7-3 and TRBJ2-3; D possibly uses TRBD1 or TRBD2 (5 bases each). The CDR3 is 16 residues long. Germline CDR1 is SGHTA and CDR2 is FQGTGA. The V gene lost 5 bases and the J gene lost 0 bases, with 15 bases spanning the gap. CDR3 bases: TGTGCCAGCAGCCCCTCCGGGGCCTCTAGCACAGATACGCAGTATTTT. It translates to CASSPSGASSTDTQYF.

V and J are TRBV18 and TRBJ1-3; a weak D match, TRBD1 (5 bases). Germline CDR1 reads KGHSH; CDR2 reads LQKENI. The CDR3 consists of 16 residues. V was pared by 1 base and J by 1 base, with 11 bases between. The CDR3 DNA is TGTGCCAGCTCACCACGCGAGGACATATCTGGAAACACCATATATTTT. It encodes CASSPREDISGNTIYF.

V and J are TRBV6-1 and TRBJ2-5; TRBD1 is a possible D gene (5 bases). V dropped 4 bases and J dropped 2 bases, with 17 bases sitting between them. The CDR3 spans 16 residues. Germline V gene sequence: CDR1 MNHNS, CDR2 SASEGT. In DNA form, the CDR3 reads TGTGCCAGCAGTGTCCAAGGCAGGGCGATACAAGAGACCCAGTACTTC. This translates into CASSVQGRAIQETQYF.

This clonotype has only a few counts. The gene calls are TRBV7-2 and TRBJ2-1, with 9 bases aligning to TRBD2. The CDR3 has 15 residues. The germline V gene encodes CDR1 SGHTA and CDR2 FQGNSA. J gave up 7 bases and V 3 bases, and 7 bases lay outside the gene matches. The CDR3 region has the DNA TGTGCCAGCAGCTTTAGCGGGAGTGTGGAAAATGAGCAGTTCTTC. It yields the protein CASSFSGSVENEQFF.

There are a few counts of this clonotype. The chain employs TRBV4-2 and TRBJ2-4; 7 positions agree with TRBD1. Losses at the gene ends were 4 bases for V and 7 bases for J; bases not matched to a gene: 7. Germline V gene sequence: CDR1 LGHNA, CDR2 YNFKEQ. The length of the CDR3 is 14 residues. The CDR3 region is CASSPRTGLNIQYF. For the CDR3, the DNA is TGTGCCAGCAGCCCCCGGACAGGTTTGAACATTCAGTACTTC.

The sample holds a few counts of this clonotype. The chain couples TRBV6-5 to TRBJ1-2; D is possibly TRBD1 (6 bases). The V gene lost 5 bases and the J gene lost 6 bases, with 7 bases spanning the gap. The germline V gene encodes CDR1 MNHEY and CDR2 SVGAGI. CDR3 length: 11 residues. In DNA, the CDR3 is TGTGCCAGCAGTGCAGGGGATGGCTACACCTTC. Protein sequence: CASSAGDGYTF.

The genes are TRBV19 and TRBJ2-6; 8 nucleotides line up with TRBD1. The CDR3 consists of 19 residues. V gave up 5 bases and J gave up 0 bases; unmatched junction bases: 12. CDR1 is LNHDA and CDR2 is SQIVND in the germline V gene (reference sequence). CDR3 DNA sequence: TGTGCCAGTAGTGCGTCCGGGACAGGTCGTATCTCTGGGGCCAACGTCCTGACTTTC. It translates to CASSASGTGRISGANVLTF.

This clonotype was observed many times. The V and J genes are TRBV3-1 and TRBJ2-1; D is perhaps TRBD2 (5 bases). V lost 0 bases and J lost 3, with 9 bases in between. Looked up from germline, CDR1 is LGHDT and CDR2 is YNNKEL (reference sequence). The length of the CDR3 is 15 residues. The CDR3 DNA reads TGTGCCAGCAGCCAAGATTTGAGCGGCTACAATGAGCAGTTCTTC. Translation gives CASSQDLSGYNEQFF.

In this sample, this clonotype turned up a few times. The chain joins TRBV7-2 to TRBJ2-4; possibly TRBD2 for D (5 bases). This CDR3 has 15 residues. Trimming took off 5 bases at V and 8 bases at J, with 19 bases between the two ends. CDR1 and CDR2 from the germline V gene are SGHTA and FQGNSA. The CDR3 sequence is CASSQDGEWGDIQYF. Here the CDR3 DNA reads TGTGCCAGCAGCCAGGATGGGGAGTGGGGAGACATTCAGTACTTC.

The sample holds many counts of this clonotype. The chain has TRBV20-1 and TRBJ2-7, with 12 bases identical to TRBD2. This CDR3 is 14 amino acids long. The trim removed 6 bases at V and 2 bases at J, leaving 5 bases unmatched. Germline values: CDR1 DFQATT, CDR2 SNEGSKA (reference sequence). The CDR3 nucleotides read TGCAGTGCCGACTCTAGCGGGGGGGCCTACGAGCAGTACTTC. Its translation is CSADSSGGAYEQYF.

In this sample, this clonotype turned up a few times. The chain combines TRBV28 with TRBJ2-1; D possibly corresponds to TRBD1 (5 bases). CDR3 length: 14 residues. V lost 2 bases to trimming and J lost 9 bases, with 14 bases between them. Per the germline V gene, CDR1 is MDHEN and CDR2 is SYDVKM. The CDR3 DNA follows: TGTGCCAGCAGTTTAAGACAAAGGGGCCTTGAGCAGTTCTTC. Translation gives CASSLRQRGLEQFF.

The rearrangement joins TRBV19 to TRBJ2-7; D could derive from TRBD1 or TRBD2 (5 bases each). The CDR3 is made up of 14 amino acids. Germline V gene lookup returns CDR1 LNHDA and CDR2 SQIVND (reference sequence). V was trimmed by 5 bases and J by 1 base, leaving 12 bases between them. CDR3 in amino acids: CASSAGSGSYEQYF. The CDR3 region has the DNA TGTGCCAGTAGTGCAGGGTCGGGATCCTACGAGCAGTACTTC.

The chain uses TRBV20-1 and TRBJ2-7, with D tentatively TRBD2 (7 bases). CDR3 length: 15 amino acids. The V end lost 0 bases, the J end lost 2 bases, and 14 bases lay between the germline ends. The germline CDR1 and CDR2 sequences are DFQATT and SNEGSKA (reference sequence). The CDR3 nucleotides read TGCAGTGCTAGAGATCTGGAGGGGGGGACCTACGAGCAGTACTTC. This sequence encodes CSARDLEGGTYEQYF.

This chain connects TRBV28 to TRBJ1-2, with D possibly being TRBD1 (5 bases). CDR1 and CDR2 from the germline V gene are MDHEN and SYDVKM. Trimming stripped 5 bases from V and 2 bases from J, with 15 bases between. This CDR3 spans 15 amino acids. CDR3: CASSPPPGYNYGYTF. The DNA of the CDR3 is TGTGCCAGCAGTCCCCCCCCAGGGTACAACTATGGCTACACCTTC.

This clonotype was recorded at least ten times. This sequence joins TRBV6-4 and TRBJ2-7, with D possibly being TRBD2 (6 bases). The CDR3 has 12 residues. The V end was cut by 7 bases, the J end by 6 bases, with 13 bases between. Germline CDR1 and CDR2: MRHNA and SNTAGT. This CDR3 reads CASTRLVSEQYF. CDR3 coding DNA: TGTGCCAGCACCCGACTAGTTTCCGAGCAGTACTTC.